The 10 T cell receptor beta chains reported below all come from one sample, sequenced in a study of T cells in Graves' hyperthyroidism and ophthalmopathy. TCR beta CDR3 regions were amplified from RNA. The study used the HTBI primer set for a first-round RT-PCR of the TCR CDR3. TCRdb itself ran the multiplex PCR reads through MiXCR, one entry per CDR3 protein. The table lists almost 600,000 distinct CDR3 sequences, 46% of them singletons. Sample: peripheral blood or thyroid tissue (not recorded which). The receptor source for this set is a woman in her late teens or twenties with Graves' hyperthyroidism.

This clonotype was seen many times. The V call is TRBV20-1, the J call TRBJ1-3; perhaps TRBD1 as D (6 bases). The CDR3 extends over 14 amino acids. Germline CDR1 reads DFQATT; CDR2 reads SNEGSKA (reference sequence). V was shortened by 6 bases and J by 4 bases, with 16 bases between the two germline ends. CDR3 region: CSAQGGEGGNTIYF. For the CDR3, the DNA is TGCAGTGCCCAAGGGGGAGAGGGGGGAAACACCATATATTTT.

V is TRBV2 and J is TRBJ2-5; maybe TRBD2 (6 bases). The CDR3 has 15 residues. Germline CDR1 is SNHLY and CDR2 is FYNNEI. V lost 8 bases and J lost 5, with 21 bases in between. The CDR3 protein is CASGGAGFYRETQYF. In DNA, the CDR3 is TGTGCCAGCGGCGGGGCGGGATTCTATCGGGAGACCCAGTACTTC.

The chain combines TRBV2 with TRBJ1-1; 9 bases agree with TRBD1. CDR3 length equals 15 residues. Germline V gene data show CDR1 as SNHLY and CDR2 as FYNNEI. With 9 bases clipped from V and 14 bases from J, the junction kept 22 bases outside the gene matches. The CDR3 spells CASKGTGRIYNEQFF. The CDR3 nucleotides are TGTGCCAGTAAGGGGACAGGGCGAATCTACAATGAGCAGTTCTTT.

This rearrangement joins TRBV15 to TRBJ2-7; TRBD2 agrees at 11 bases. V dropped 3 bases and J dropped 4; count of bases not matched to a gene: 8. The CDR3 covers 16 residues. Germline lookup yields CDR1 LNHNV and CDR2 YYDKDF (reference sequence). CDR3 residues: CATSRGTSGSSYEQYF. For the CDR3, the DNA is TGTGCCACCAGCAGGGGAACTAGCGGGAGTTCGTACGAGCAGTACTTC.

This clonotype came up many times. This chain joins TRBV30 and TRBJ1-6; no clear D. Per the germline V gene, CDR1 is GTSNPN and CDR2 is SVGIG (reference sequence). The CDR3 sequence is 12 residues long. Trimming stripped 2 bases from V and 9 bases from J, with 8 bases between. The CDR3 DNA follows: TGTGCCTGGAGTCGACAATCTTCACCCCTCCACTTT. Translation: CAWSRQSSPLHF.

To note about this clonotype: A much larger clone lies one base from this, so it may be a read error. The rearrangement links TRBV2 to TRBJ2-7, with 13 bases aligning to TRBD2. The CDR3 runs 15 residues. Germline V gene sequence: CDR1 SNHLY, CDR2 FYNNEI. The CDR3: CASNSGLAGIYQQYF. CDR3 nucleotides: TGTGCCAGCAATTCGGGACTAGCGGGAATCTACCAGCAGTACTTC.

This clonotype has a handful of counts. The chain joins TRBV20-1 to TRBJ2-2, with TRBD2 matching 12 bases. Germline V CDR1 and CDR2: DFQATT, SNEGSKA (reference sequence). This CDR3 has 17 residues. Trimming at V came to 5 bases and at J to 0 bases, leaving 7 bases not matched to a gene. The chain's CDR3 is CSAPTSGRTANTGELFF. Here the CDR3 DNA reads TGCAGTGCTCCCACTAGCGGGAGGACTGCGAACACCGGGGAGCTGTTTTTT.

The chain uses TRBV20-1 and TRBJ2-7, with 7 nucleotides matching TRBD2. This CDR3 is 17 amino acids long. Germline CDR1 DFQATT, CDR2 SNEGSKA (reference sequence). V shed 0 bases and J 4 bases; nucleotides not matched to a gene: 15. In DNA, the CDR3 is TGCAGTGCTAGAGATCTTACGGGAGGCATGACGGGTTACGAGCAGTACTTC. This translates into CSARDLTGGMTGYEQYF.

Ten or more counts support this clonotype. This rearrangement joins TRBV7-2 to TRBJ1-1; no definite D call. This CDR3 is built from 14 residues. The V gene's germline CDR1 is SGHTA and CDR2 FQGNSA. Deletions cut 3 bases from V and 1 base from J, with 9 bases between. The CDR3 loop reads CASSFSGGNTEAFF. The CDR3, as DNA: TGTGCCAGCAGCTTTAGCGGAGGGAACACTGAAGCTTTCTTT. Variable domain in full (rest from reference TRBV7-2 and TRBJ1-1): GAGVSQSPSNKVTEKGKDVELRCDPISGHTALYWYRQSLGQGLEFLIYFQGNSAPDKSGLPSDRFSAERTGGSVSTLTIQRTQQEDSAVYLCASSFSGGNTEAFFGQGTRLTVV.

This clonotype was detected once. The CDR3 protein is CATSAAGPLDIQYF. The CDR3 DNA reads TGTGCCACCAGTGCAGCGGGACCTCTGGACATTCAGTACTTC. V is TRBV24-1 and J is TRBJ2-4; 7 nucleotides line up with TRBD2. V gave up 5 bases and J gave up 8 bases; unmatched junction bases: 8. Germline CDR1 reads KGHDR; CDR2 reads SFDVKD. This CDR3 has 14 amino acids.